What follows are 7 T cell receptor beta chains derived from one specimen sequenced in a study of identical twins. A single record per CDR3 protein comes from TCRdb applying MiXCR to the 5' RACE reads. The sample lists a few hundred thousand distinct CDR3 sequences; 9% were seen once. Sequencing was carried out using naive T cells sorted from blood. The source of these receptors is a woman aged 45-59 years in good health.

This clonotype was counted between two and nine times. Sequence at one end of the junction differs from germline and may be a read error. V is TRBV7-7 and J is TRBJ2-2; the D gene is possibly TRBD2 (6 bases). The CDR3 spans 17 residues. Germline V gene data show CDR1 as SSHAT and CDR2 as FNYEAQ (reference sequence). CDR3 DNA sequence: TGTGCTAGCAGCTTAGTCTTAGGACTACCAAACACCGGGGAGCTGTTTTTT. Translated: CASSLVLGLPNTGELFF.

This clonotype was detected ten times or more. This chain connects TRBV10-3 to TRBJ1-2, with D perhaps TRBD1 (6 bases). Germline V CDR1 and CDR2: ENHRY, SYGVKD. There are 13 residues in the CDR3. V was trimmed by 6 bases and J by 1 base, leaving 9 bases between them. This CDR3 is CAISRGHNYGYTF. The CDR3 bases are TGTGCCATCAGCAGGGGACATAACTATGGCTACACCTTC.

The chain couples TRBV7-3 to TRBJ2-7, with D unclear. There are 13 residues in the CDR3. Trimming removed 1 base at V and 6 bases at J, with 10 bases between. Germline CDR1 and CDR2: SGHTA and FQGTGA. CDR3 sequence: CASSLRGSSEQYF. The DNA of the CDR3 is TGTGCCAGCAGCTTAAGGGGTTCGTCCGAGCAGTACTTC.

V gene TRBV20-1 combines with J gene TRBJ1-5; 9 positions agree with TRBD1. V gave up 5 bases and J gave up 11 bases; unmatched junction bases: 13. The germline CDR1 and CDR2 sequences are DFQATT and SNEGSKA (reference sequence). The CDR3 extends over 14 amino acids. In nucleotides, the CDR3 is TGCAGTGCTGTCAGGGACAGGGTACAAGGAGCCCAGCATTTT. Residues: CSAVRDRVQGAQHF.

This clonotype was seen at least ten times. The chain joins TRBV18 to TRBJ2-1; 7 positions agree with TRBD2. Germline CDR1 and CDR2: KGHSH and LQKENI. The CDR3 runs 12 residues. Trimming at V came to 6 bases and at J to 13 bases, leaving 9 bases not matched to a gene. Here the CDR3 reads CASSRGEADQFF. The CDR3 coding sequence is TGTGCCAGCTCCCGGGGGGAGGCAGATCAGTTCTTC.

A few counts support this clonotype. The chain employs TRBV5-1 and TRBJ2-3; possible D gene TRBD2, 6 bases. CDR1 and CDR2 from the germline V gene are SGHRS and YFSETQ. The V end lost 1 base, the J end lost 3 bases, and 12 bases lay between the germline ends. The CDR3 spans 15 residues. The CDR3 is CASSLRGTGTDTQYF. The CDR3 DNA follows: TGCGCCAGCAGCTTGAGAGGGACTGGAACAGATACGCAGTATTTT.

CDR3 protein: CASSSTREQETQYF. The CDR3 region has the DNA TGTGCCAGCAGCTCAACCCGCGAACAAGAGACCCAGTACTTC. The chain carries TRBV5-4 and TRBJ2-5; D unclear. Looked up from germline, CDR1 is SGHNT and CDR2 is YYREEE (reference sequence). CDR3 size: 14 residues. With 3 bases removed from V and 2 bases from J, the gap between germline ends came to 11 bases.